The clone carrying this TCR beta chain was picked up many times. Its antigen is not known. This CDR3 region has 15 residues. Trimming removed 8 bases from V and 8 bases from J, with 22 bases in between. Germline loops: CDR1 MNHEY, CDR2 SVGEGT. A single record per CDR3 protein comes from TCRdb applying MiXCR to the 5' RACE reads. The sample lists hundreds of thousands of distinct CDR3 sequences, around 6.1% occurring once. This record belongs to a study of identical twins. Study findings and constraints: Invariant MAIT and iNKT cells could partly confound zero-insertion analyses.

The J gene is TRBJ2-1, the V gene TRBV6-2 or TRBV6-3; D could derive from TRBD1 or TRBD2 (5 bases each). This receptor was obtained from a man between 18 and 29 years old in good health. The sequenced sample was naive T cells sorted from blood. CDR3 region: CASGPLVGDEDEQFF. The CDR3, as DNA: TGTGCCAGCGGGCCTCTAGTGGGGGACGAGGATGAGCAGTTCTTC.